The present TCR beta chain was sequenced within a study of T cell responses to AZD1222 COVID-19 vaccine. Assay: immunoSEQ multiplex PCR; the TCRdb copy retains only in-frame clones and omits some. The table has some 120,000 clones, about 86% seen once. CDR3 size: 15 residues. J lost 7 bases, V lost 2 bases, and 8 bases had no gene match. Germline CDR1 KGHSH, CDR2 LQKENI. The input for sequencing was peripheral blood, taken on day 0 of AZD1222 vaccination. This chain uses TRBV18 with TRBJ2-7, with 10 bases aligning to TRBD1. The sequence came from an adult in good health. Here the CDR3 reads CASSPNRQGAWEQYF. The CDR3 nucleotides read TGTGCCAGCTCACCAAATCGACAGGGGGCGTGGGAGCAGTACTTC.